The 13 T cell receptor beta chains given below trace back to one sample, sequenced in a study of cytomegalovirus exposure and HLA in healthy donors. Measured with immunoSEQ multiplex PCR; TCRdb has only the in-frame clones, and not every one. The data contain a few hundred thousand clones, around nine tenths of them singletons. Sequencing was carried out using PBMCs. Receptors originate from a woman aged 18-30 years in good health and CMV-seronegative.

The chain recombines TRBV7-2 with TRBJ1-2; TRBD1 matches at 7 bases. There are 14 residues in the CDR3. Trimming removed 4 bases from V and 3 bases from J; junction bases left unmatched: 5. The germline CDR1 and CDR2 sequences are SGHTA and FQGNSA. The CDR3 spells CASSSEGADYGYTF. The CDR3, as DNA: TGTGCCAGCAGCTCGGAGGGGGCCGACTATGGCTACACCTTC.

The chain is built from TRBV5-4 and TRBJ2-7; tentatively, D is TRBD2 (5 bases). V dropped 4 bases and J dropped 6 bases, with 17 bases sitting between them. CDR1 and CDR2 from the germline V gene are SGHNT and YYREEE (reference sequence). There are 14 residues in the CDR3. This chain's CDR3 is CASSGIGPEGEQYF. CDR3 nucleotide sequence: TGTGCCAGCAGCGGGATCGGGCCCGAGGGCGAGCAGTACTTC.

This chain uses TRBV7-3 with TRBJ2-2; 13 bases fit TRBD2. V trimming: 6 bases; J trimming: 4 bases; junction bases outside the gene matches: 8. CDR3 length: 17 residues. Germline CDR1 SGHTA, CDR2 FQGTGA. CDR3 in amino acids: CASSSGGLAGSTGELFF. CDR3 DNA sequence: TGTGCCAGCAGTTCGGGGGGACTAGCGGGAAGCACCGGGGAGCTGTTTTTT.

The chain employs TRBV5-1 and TRBJ1-3; a weak D match, TRBD1 (5 bases). CDR1 is SGHRS, CDR2 YFSETQ, per germline. CDR3 length equals 11 residues. V was trimmed by 3 bases and J by 7 bases, leaving 5 bases between them. CDR3 residues: CASSWGNTIYF. CDR3 bases: TGCGCCAGCAGCTGGGGCAACACCATATATTTT.

The chain carries TRBV18 and TRBJ2-6, with D possibly matching TRBD2 (6 bases). V was cut by 6 bases and J by 0 bases, with 15 bases left in between. CDR1 is KGHSH and CDR2 is LQKENI in the germline V gene. CDR3 size: 17 residues. CDR3 in amino acids: CASSASSGDSGANVLTF. Written as DNA, the CDR3 is TGTGCCAGCTCGGCCAGCTCGGGAGACTCTGGGGCCAACGTCCTGACTTTC.

The V call is TRBV27, the J call TRBJ2-1; D unresolved. CDR3 length equals 15 residues. The V gene lost 5 bases and the J gene lost 0 bases, with 11 bases spanning the gap. From germline, CDR1 is MNHEY and CDR2 SMNVEV (reference sequence). Written as DNA, the CDR3 is TGTGCCAGCAGTCCGCCCCGCAGCTCCTACAATGAGCAGTTCTTC. This translates into CASSPPRSSYNEQFF.

This clone turned up a few times. J is TRBJ1-2 and V is TRBV4-1; no definite D call. This CDR3 has 15 amino acids. The germline V gene has CDR1 MGHRA and CDR2 YSYEKL. Trimming stripped 0 bases from V and 2 bases from J, with 10 bases between. CDR3 coding DNA: TGCGCCAGCAGCCAAGAAACAAGAGCGAACTATGGCTACACCTTC. Translation gives CASSQETRANYGYTF.

The chain links TRBV19 to TRBJ1-2, with 9 bases fitting TRBD1. The CDR3 is 16 residues long. CDR1 and CDR2 (germline): LNHDA, SQIVND (reference sequence). V gave up 5 bases and J gave up 4 bases; unmatched junction bases: 11. For the CDR3, the DNA is TGTGCCAGTAGTCCCCTAGGACAGGGGATTTCCTATGGCTACACCTTC. Translation gives CASSPLGQGISYGYTF. Variable domain in full (rest from reference TRBV19 and TRBJ1-2): DGGITQSPKYLFRKEGQNVTLSCEQNLNHDAMYWYRQDPGQGLRLIYYSQIVNDFQKGDIAEGYSVSREKKESFPLTVTSAQKNPTAFYLCASSPLGQGISYGYTFGSGTRLTVV.

Remarks on this clone: Other DNA sequences from this sample encode an identical CDR3 as well. The CDR3 coding sequence is TGCGCCAGCAGCAGGACTAGTGGGGGATACGAGCAGTACTTC. The encoded protein is CASSRTSGGYEQYF. This chain links TRBV5-1 with TRBJ2-7; TRBD2 matches 7 bases. V gave up 4 bases and J gave up 4 bases; unmatched junction bases: 8. The CDR3 is 14 amino acids. Germline V gene sequence: CDR1 SGHRS, CDR2 YFSETQ.

The chain recombines TRBV2 with TRBJ2-1, with 8 positions matching TRBD1. V gave up 6 bases and J gave up 4 bases; unmatched junction bases: 8. This CDR3 has 15 amino acids. Germline lookup yields CDR1 SNHLY and CDR2 FYNNEI. CDR3 loop: CASRDDRGGYNEQFF. DNA for the CDR3: TGTGCCAGCAGGGACGACAGGGGTGGATACAATGAGCAGTTCTTC.

The chain links TRBV5-1 to TRBJ2-1, with 10 bases aligning to TRBD1. J gave up 4 bases and V 4 bases, and 5 bases lay outside the gene matches. CDR1 SGHRS and CDR2 YFSETQ come from the germline V gene. The CDR3 spans 15 residues. The CDR3: CASSPRTGGYNEQFF. The CDR3 bases are TGCGCCAGCAGCCCCCGGACAGGGGGATACAATGAGCAGTTCTTC.

This clone occurred once. The V and J genes are TRBV5-6 and TRBJ1-4; the match to TRBD1 covers 7 bases. V shed 3 bases, J shed 6 bases, and the junction held 5 bases outside the gene matches. Germline loops: CDR1 SGHDT, CDR2 YYEEEE. This CDR3 has 14 amino acids. As DNA, the CDR3 is TGTGCCAGCAGCTCGACAGGGAATGATGAAAAACTGTTTTTT. Protein sequence: CASSSTGNDEKLFF.

CDR3 sequence: CASRKTGGGLYNEQFF. DNA of the CDR3: TGTGCCAGCAGGAAGACAGGAGGCGGGCTCTACAATGAGCAGTTCTTC. The chain is built from TRBV2 and TRBJ2-1, with TRBD1 as a possible D gene (6 bases). Trimming shortened V by 6 bases and J by 3 bases, and 18 bases separated the two germline ends. This CDR3 comprises 16 residues. Germline lookup yields CDR1 SNHLY and CDR2 FYNNEI.